The T cell receptor beta chain under discussion was sequenced for a study of blood T cell repertoires in COVID-19. Study as a whole: T cells, B-cell-depleted T cells, or PBMCs supplied cDNA or gDNA.

Seattle researchers signed up patients amid active infection and tracked them longitudinally. Here immunoSEQ multiplex PCR was the method, and the copy in TCRdb shows in-frame clones only, minus some. Counted here are roughly 300,000 clones, 86% occurring once; the ten biggest clones make up less than 15%. Trimming took off 1 base at V and 7 bases at J, with 7 bases between the two ends. Germline V lookup: CDR1 SEHNR, CDR2 FQNEAQ (reference sequence). The CDR3 consists of 12 residues. Sequenced input: peripheral blood. The clonotype comes from a woman aged 30 to 39 with COVID-19, enrolled during active disease. The genes are TRBV7-9 and TRBJ2-5; maybe TRBD2 (6 bases). The CDR3 here is CASSLEEGTQYF. CDR3 DNA: TGTGCCAGCAGCTTAGAGGAGGGGACCCAGTACTTC.